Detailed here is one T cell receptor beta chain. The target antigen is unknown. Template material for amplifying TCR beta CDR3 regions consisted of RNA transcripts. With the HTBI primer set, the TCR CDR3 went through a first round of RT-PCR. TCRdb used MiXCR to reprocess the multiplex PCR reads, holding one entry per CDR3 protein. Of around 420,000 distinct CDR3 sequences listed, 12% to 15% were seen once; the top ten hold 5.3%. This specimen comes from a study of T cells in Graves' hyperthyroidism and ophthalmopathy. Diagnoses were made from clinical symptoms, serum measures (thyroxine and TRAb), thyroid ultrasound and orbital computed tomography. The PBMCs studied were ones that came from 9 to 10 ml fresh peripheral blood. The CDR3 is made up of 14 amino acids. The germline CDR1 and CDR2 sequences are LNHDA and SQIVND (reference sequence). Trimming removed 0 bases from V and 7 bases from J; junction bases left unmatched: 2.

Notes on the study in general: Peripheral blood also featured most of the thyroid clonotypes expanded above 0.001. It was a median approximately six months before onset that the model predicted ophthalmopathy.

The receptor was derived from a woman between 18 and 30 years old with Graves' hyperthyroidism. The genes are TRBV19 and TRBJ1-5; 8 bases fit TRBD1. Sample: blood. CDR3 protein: CASSIDTGGQPQHF. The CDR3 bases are TGTGCCAGTAGTATAGATACAGGGGGGCAGCCCCAGCATTTT.